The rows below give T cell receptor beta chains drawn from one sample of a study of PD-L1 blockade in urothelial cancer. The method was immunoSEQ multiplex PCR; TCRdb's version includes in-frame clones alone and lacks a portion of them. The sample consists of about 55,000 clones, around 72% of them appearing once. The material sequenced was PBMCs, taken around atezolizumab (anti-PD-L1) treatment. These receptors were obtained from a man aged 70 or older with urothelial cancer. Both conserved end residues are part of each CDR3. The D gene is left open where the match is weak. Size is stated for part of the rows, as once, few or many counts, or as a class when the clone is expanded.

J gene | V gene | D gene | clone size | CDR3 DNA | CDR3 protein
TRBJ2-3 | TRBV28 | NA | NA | TGTGCCAGCCAGGGTAGTCGGGCCCACACAGATACGCAGTATTTT | CASQGSRAHTDTQYF
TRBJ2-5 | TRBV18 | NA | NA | TGTGCCAGCTCACCACCCACGAACGCGCAGCAGGGGCGACCCCTGAGGGGGACCCAGTACTTC | CASSPPTNAQQGRPLRGTQYF
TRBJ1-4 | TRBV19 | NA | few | TGTGCCAGTAGTACTCAGGCAAGTTCGAATGAAAAACTGTTTTTT | CASSTQASSNEKLFF
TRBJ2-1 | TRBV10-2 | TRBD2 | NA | TGCGCCAGCAGTGCGGCTAGCGGGGGGGGATACTACAATGAGCAGTTCTTC | CASSAASGGGYYNEQFF
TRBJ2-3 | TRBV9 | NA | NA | TGTGCCAGCAGCGCTCCCACAGATACGCAGTATTTT | CASSAPTDTQYF
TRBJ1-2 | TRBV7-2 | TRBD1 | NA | TGTGCCAGCAGCTTAGGGACCCCAGGGGGCGCAGGTTATGGCTACACCTTC | CASSLGTPGGAGYGYTF
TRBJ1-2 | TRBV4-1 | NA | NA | TGCGCCAGCAGCCCGACAGAAGCTAACTATGGCTACACCTTC | CASSPTEANYGYTF
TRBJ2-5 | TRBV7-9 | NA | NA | TGTGCCAGCAGCCTGGGACTGCTTAAAGAGACCCAGTACTTC | CASSLGLLKETQYF
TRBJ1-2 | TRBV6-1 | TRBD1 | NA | TGTGCCAGCAGTGAAGCTGGGACAGGGGGAACCTATGGCTACACCTTC | CASSEAGTGGTYGYTF
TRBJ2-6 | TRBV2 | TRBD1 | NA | TGTGCCAGCAGGGCGGACAGGGGTGGGTCTGGGGCCAACGTCCTGACTTTC | CASRADRGGSGANVLTF
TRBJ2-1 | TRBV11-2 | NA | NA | TGTGCCAGCAGCTTAGTAGGCGGTGAGCAGTTCTTC | CASSLVGGEQFF
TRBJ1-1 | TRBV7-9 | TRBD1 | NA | TGTGCCAGCAGCAGAGGGACAGACGCTGGGATAGAAGCTTTCTTT | CASSRGTDAGIEAFF
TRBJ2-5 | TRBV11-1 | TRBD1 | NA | TGTGCCAGCAGCTTAGTCGGGACAGGCCAAGAGACCCAGTACTTC | CASSLVGTGQETQYF
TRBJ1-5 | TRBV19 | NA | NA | TGTGCCAGTAGTCGGCAGGGCAGGTTGAATCAGCCCCAGCATTTT | CASSRQGRLNQPQHF
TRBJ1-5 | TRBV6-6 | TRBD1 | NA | TGTGCCAGCGGTTCGGGACAGCCCAATCAGCCCCAGCATTTT | CASGSGQPNQPQHF
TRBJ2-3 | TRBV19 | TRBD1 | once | TGTGCCAGTAGTACCCGGACAGGGGCGCTCCTTCGTCCCCGCACAGATACGCAGTATTTT | CASSTRTGALLRPRTDTQYF
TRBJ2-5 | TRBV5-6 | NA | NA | TGTGCCAGCAGCTTGGCCGCGACAGCATTCCAAGAGACCCAGTACTTC | CASSLAATAFQETQYF
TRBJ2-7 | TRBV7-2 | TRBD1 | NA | TGTGCCAGCAGCTCGGACAGGGGGATCTACGAGCAGTACTTC | CASSSDRGIYEQYF
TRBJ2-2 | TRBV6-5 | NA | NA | TGTGCCAGCAGTTACGGGCAGGGGCCGAACACCGGGGAGCTGTTTTTT | CASSYGQGPNTGELFF
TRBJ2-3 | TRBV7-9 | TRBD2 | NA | TGTGCCAGCAGCCGAGGACTAGCGGGGGGCACAGATACGCAGTATTTT | CASSRGLAGGTDTQYF
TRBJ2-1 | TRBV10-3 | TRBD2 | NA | TGTGCCATCAGTGAAAGAGCGGGAGGCGGGTATGAGCAGTTCTTC | CAISERAGGGYEQFF
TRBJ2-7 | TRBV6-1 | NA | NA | TGTGCCAGCAGTGAACTCCTGGCGCTAGGGGGCGAGCAGTACTTC | CASSELLALGGEQYF
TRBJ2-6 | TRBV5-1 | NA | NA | TGCGCCAGCAGCGACGCAGGGGCTGGGGCCAACGTCCTGACTTTC | CASSDAGAGANVLTF
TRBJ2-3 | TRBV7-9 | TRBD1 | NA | TGTGCCAGCAGCTTCGGACAGGGGAGAACAGATACGCAGTATTTT | CASSFGQGRTDTQYF
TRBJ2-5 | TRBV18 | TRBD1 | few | TGTGCCAGCTCACCGGGACAGGGGGGAGAGACCCAGTACTTC | CASSPGQGGETQYF
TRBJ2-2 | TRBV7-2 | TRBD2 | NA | TGTGCCAGCAGCTCCCCCAGCGGGGGGGACACCGGGGAGCTGTTTTTT | CASSSPSGGDTGELFF
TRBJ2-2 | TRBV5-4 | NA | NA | TGTGCCAGCAGCTTGGGCGGGAAGAAGAACACCGGGGAGCTGTTTTTT | CASSLGGKKNTGELFF
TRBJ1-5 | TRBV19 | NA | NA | TGTGCCAGTAGTCTTCCTAAGAACCGCAATCAGCCCCAGCATTTT | CASSLPKNRNQPQHF
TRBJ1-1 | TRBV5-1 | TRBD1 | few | TGCGCCAGCAGCAGCGGACAGGGTCGGACTGAAGCTTTCTTT | CASSSGQGRTEAFF
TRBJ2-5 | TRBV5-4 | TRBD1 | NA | TGTGCCAGCAGCGGGACAGGGGCGGAGACCCAGTACTTC | CASSGTGAETQYF
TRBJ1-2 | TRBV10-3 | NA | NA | TGTGCCATCAGGGGTAAGGAGGACTATGGCTACACCTTC | CAIRGKEDYGYTF
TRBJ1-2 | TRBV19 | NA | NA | TGTGCCAGTAGTCCGGGGGGAGATTTAGCTAACTATGGCTACACCTTC | CASSPGGDLANYGYTF
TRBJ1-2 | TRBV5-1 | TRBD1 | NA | TGCGCCAGCAGCCCGGGCGGGGACAGGGTCCCTTTGAACTATGGCTACACCTTC | CASSPGGDRVPLNYGYTF
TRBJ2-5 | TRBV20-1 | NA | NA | TGCAGTGCCTCCTCGCGGGAGACCCAGTACTTC | CSASSRETQYF
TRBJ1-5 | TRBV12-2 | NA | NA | TGTGCAAGTCGCCCGGATCCGGGACAGTACTTAGGTCAGCCCCAGCATTTT | CASRPDPGQYLGQPQHF
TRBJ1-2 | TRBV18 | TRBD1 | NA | TGTGCCAGCTCACCAACACAGGGGTATGGCTACACCTTC | CASSPTQGYGYTF
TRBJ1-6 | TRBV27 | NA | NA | TGTGCCAGCAGTACGTTAACAGGGCCCAATTCACCCCTCCACTTT | CASSTLTGPNSPLHF
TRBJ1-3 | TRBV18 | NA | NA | TGTGCCAGCTCACCAAGAATATCAGGGGCTCCCACAAGCTCTGGAAACACCATATATTTT | CASSPRISGAPTSSGNTIYF
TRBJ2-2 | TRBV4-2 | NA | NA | TGTGCCAGCAGCCTCCAAAGGGGGAAAACCGGGGAGCTGTTTTTT | CASSLQRGKTGELFF
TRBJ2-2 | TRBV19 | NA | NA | TGTGCCAGTAGTATGGGCCAGCACACCGGGGAGCTGTTTTTT | CASSMGQHTGELFF
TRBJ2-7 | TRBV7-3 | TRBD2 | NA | TGTGCCAGCAGCCCATCGGGACTAACGACCCGGCAGTACTTC | CASSPSGLTTRQYF
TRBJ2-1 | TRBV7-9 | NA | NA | TGTGCCAGCAGCCAAACGGGCGGGCCCTACAATGAGCAGTTCTTC | CASSQTGGPYNEQFF
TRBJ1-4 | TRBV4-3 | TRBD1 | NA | TGCGCCAGCAGCCAGAGACCGGGACAGCCAAATGAAAAACTGTTTTTT | CASSQRPGQPNEKLFF
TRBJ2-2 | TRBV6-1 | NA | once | TGTGCCAGCAGCCTCGACTTCCCGACCGGGGAGCTGTTTTTT | CASSLDFPTGELFF
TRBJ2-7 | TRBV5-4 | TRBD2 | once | TGTGCCAGCAGCTCAAAAGCGGGAGGGGGCGAGCAGTACTTC | CASSSKAGGGEQYF
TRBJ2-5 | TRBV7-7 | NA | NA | TGTGCCAGCAGCTTAGATCCCTCGGGGGGCGGGGAGACCCAGTACTTC | CASSLDPSGGGETQYF
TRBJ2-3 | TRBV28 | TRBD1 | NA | TGTGCCAGCAAGGGGGCACTTGGATTCGAGGATACGCAGTATTTT | CASKGALGFEDTQYF